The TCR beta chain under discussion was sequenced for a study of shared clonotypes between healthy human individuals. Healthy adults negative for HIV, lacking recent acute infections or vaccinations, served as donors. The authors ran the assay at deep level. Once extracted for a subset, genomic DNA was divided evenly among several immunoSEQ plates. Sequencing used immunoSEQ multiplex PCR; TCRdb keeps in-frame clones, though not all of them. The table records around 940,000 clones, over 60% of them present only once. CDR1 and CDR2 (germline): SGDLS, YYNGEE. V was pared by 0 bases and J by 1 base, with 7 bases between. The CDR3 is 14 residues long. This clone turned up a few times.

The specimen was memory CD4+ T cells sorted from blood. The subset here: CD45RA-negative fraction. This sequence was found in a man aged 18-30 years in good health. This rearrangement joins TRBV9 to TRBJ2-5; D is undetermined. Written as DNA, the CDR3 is TGTGCCAGCAGCGTAGCCCCCTCCCAAGAGACCCAGTACTTC. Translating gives CASSVAPSQETQYF. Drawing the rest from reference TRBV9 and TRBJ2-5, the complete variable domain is DSGVTQTPKHLITATGQRVTLRCSPRSGDLSVYWYQQSLDQGLQFLIQYYNGEERAKGNILERFSAQQFPDLHSELNLSSLELGDSALYFCASSVAPSQETQYFGPGTRLLVL.